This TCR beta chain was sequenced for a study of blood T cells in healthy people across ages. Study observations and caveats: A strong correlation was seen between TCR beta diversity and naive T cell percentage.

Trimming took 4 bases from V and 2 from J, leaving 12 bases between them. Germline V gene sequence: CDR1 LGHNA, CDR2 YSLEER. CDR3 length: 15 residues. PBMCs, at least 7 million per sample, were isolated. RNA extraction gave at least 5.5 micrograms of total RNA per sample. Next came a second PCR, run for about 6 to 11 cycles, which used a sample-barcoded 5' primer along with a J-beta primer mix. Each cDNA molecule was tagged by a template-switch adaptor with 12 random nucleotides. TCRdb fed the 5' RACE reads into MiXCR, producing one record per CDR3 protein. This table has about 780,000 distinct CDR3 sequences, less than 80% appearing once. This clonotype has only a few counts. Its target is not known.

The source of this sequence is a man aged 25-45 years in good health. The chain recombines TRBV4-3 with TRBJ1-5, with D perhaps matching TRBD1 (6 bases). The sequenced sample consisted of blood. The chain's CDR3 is CASSLAAGGNQPQHF. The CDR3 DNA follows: TGCGCCAGCAGCCTCGCTGCAGGGGGCAATCAGCCCCAGCATTTT.